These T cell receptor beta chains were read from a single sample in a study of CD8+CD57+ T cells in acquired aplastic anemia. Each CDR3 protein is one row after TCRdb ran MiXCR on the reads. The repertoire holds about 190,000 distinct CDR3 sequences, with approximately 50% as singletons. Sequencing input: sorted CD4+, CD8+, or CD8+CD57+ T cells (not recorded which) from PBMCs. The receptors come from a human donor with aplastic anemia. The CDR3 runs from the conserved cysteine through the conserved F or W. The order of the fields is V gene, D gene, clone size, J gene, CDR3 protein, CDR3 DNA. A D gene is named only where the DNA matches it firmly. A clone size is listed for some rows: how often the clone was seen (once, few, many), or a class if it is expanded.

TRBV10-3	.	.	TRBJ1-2	CAIEAGGAANYGYTF	TGTGCCATCGAGGCAGGAGGGGCAGCTAACTATGGCTACACCTTC
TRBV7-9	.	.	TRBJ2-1	CASSFGGLNEQFF	TGTGCCAGCAGCTTTGGGGGGTTGAATGAGCAGTTCTTC
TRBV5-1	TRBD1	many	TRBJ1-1	CASSLRGTGNTEAFF	TGCGCCAGCAGCTTGCGCGGGACAGGGAACACTGAAGCTTTCTTT
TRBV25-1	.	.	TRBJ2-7	CASSEDLVATYEQYF	TGTGCCAGCAGTGAAGACCTCGTAGCCACCTACGAGCAGTACTTC
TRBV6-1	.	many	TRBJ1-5	CASSEAHQPQHF	TGTGCCAGCAGCGAAGCCCATCAGCCCCAGCATTTT
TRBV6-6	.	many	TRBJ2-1	CASTSLADYNEQFF	TGTGCCAGCACCTCATTAGCAGACTACAATGAGCAGTTCTTC
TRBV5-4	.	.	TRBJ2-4	CASSLDAGWDQYF	TGTGCCAGCAGCTTGGATGCAGGGTGGGATCAGTACTTC
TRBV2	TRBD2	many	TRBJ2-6	CASSSRLAVRAGANVLTF	TGTGCCAGCAGTTCCCGACTAGCGGTGAGAGCTGGGGCCAACGTCCTGACTTTC
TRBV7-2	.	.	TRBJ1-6	CASSRGVGLNSPLHF	TGTGCCAGCAGCAGAGGTGTAGGGTTGAATTCACCCCTCCACTTT
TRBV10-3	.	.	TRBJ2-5	CAIRDSGRGETQYF	TGTGCCATCAGGGACAGTGGACGGGGGGAGACCCAGTACTTC
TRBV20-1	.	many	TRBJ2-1	CSAPGKPTGEQFF	TGCAGTGCCCCAGGGAAACCCACCGGGGAGCAGTTCTTC
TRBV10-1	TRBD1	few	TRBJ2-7	CASRGTDPSYEQYF	TGCGCCAGCAGGGGGACAGACCCTTCCTACGAGCAGTACTTC
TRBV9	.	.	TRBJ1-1	CASSAYRTLPEAFF	TGTGCCAGCAGCGCTTACCGGACGTTGCCTGAAGCTTTCTTT
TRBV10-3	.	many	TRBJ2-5	CAISIDSKETQYF	TGTGCCATCAGTATCGACAGTAAAGAGACCCAGTACTTC
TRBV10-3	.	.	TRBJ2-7	CAIRAHMGYEQYF	TGTGCCATCAGAGCTCACATGGGGTACGAGCAGTACTTC
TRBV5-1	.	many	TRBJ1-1	CASSPSVNTEAFF	TGCGCCAGCAGCCCGTCCGTGAACACTGAAGCTTTCTTT
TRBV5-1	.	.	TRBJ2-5	CASSLALLSTLETQYF	TGCGCCAGCAGCTTGGCCCTATTATCTACTCTGGAGACCCAGTACTTC
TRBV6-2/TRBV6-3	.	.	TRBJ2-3	CASNSKRVGADTQYF	TGTGCCAGCAATAGCAAAAGGGTTGGGGCAGATACGCAGTATTTT
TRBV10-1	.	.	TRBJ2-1	CASSELTGVPDNEQFF	TGCGCCAGCAGTGAGTTAACAGGAGTCCCCGACAATGAGCAGTTCTTC
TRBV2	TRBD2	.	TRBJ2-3	CASRGDYLTDTQYF	TGTGCCAGCAGGGGGGACTACCTCACAGATACGCAGTATTTT
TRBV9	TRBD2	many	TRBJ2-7	CASSPSTSGSKYEQYF	TGTGCCAGCAGCCCATCGACTAGCGGGAGTAAGTACGAGCAGTACTTC
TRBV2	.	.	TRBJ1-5	CASSGALGFQPQHF	TGTGCCAGCAGTGGGGCTTTAGGGTTTCAGCCCCAGCATTTT
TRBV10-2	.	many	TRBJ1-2	CASSVQGRGYTF	TGCGCCAGCAGTGTCCAGGGGCGCGGCTACACCTTC
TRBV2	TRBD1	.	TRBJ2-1	CANEPGQGSGNEQFF	TGTGCCAATGAACCGGGACAGGGGTCTGGCAATGAGCAGTTCTTC
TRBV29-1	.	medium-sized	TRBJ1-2	CSVGKGGEGNYGYTF	TGCAGCGTGGGAAAGGGGGGGGAAGGCAACTATGGCTACACCTTC
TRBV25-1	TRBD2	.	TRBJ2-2	CASSVASGSSGELFF	TGTGCCAGCAGCGTAGCAAGCGGGAGTTCCGGGGAGCTGTTTTTT
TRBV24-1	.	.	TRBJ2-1	CATRGTGNEQFF	TGTGCCACCAGGGGAACAGGGAATGAGCAGTTCTTC